Shown below are 23 T cell receptor beta chains from a single sample sequenced in a study of blood T cells in healthy people across ages. A second PCR, run for roughly 7 to 11 cycles, used a sample-barcoded 5' primer plus a J-beta primer mix. Each CDR3 protein is one row after TCRdb ran MiXCR on the 5' RACE reads. There are 1.5 million to 1.9 million distinct CDR3 sequences in the sample; 35% to 45% occur only once, and roughly 3.7% lies in the top ten. The sample comprised blood. These receptors all come from a woman aged 18-35 years in good health.

In its sample, this clonotype was seen a few times. This chain uses TRBV20-1 with TRBJ2-5; 8 bases agree with TRBD2. The V gene end was trimmed by 1 base and the J gene end by 5 bases; junction bases not matched to a gene: 9. Germline loops: CDR1 DFQATT, CDR2 SNEGSKA (reference sequence). This CDR3 comprises 15 residues. DNA of the CDR3: TGCAGTGCTAGAGTCGTCGGGAGGGCCGATGAGACCCAGTACTTC. Amino acids: CSARVVGRADETQYF.

This clonotype was recorded many times. The V gene is TRBV20-1, the J gene TRBJ2-7; a possible D gene is TRBD1 (6 bases). The CDR3 is 13 residues long. Trimming took off 6 bases at V and 0 bases at J, with 12 bases between the two ends. CDR1 DFQATT and CDR2 SNEGSKA come from the germline V gene (reference sequence). The chain's CDR3 is CSAKDRSSYEQYF. The DNA for the CDR3 is TGCAGTGCAAAAGACAGGAGCTCCTACGAGCAGTACTTC.

In this sample, this clonotype turned up a few times. This chain links TRBV27 with TRBJ2-7; 7 bases fit TRBD2. V gave up 3 bases and J gave up 2 bases; unmatched junction bases: 4. Germline values: CDR1 MNHEY, CDR2 SMNVEV (reference sequence). The CDR3 runs 14 residues. In DNA, the CDR3 is TGTGCCAGCAGTTTGGGGACTACGACCTACGAGCAGTACTTC. Translation: CASSLGTTTYEQYF.

This clonotype was observed a handful of times. The chain recombines TRBV4-2 with TRBJ2-3; D might be TRBD2 (6 bases). The CDR3 runs to 16 residues. Trimming shortened V by 1 base and J by 5 bases, and 16 bases separated the two germline ends. CDR1 is LGHNA and CDR2 is YNFKEQ in the germline V gene. Here the CDR3 DNA reads TGTGCCAGCAGCCAAGGTTTAGCGGCTCAGGGAGATACGCAGTATTTT. Protein sequence: CASSQGLAAQGDTQYF.

This clonotype was seen more than once but under ten times. V gene TRBV7-2 combines with J gene TRBJ2-1; TRBD1 matches at 7 bases. Trimming took 5 bases from V and 4 from J; bases not matched to a gene: 5. The CDR3 runs to 14 residues. Per the germline V gene, CDR1 is SGHTA and CDR2 is FQGNSA. CDR3 sequence (DNA): TGTGCCAGCAGCAGACAGGGTCCGTACAATGAGCAGTTCTTC. It codes for CASSRQGPYNEQFF.

The V gene is TRBV9, the J gene TRBJ1-5, with D possibly matching TRBD1 (6 bases). Trimming left V 7 bases short and J 2 bases short, with 16 bases between. Per germline, CDR1 SGDLS and CDR2 YYNGEE. This CDR3 contains 15 residues. CDR3 residues: CASFSRGEGNQPQHF. CDR3 nucleotide sequence: TGTGCCAGCTTCTCGAGGGGGGAGGGCAATCAGCCCCAGCATTTT.

This clonotype was counted between two and nine times. The chain recombines TRBV20-1 with TRBJ2-4, with D possibly matching TRBD2 (5 bases). The last part of the DNA fits TRBJ2-7 better; the J call may be wrong. The germline V gene has CDR1 DFQATT and CDR2 SNEGSKA (reference sequence). The CDR3 runs to 11 residues. The CDR3: CSAKLVYEQYF. CDR3 nucleotides: TGCAGTGCGAAACTAGTGTACGAGCAGTACTTC.

The V gene is TRBV7-3, the J gene TRBJ2-3; D is perhaps TRBD2 (5 bases). Germline CDR1 reads SGHTA; CDR2 reads FQGTGA. V lost 0 bases, J lost 2 bases, and 12 bases lay in between. This CDR3 has 16 amino acids. CDR3 DNA: TGTGCCAGCAGCTTAACGCGGGTCGGTCCCACAGATACGCAGTATTTT. Protein product: CASSLTRVGPTDTQYF.

This clonotype appeared a single time. The chain joins TRBV5-5 to TRBJ2-7; a possible D gene is TRBD1 (5 bases). Germline CDR1 and CDR2: SGHKS and YYEKEE (reference sequence). V gave up 4 bases and J gave up 0 bases, with 14 bases separating them. The CDR3 spans 15 residues. Here the CDR3 reads CASSPLAGNSYEQYF. CDR3 bases: TGTGCCAGCAGCCCCCTGGCAGGGAACTCCTACGAGCAGTACTTC.

The chain links TRBV11-3 to TRBJ2-1; 8 nucleotides match TRBD2. This CDR3 has 16 residues. Germline V lookup: CDR1 SGHNT, CDR2 YENEEA. The trim removed 2 bases at V and 4 bases at J, leaving 7 bases unmatched. CDR3 DNA sequence: TGTGCCAGCAGCTTACGTAGCGGGACCCTATACAATGAGCAGTTCTTC. This sequence encodes CASSLRSGTLYNEQFF.

This clonotype was recorded once. The chain links TRBV4-1 to TRBJ1-3, with D unclear. This CDR3 contains 17 residues. Per germline, CDR1 MGHRA and CDR2 YSYEKL. Deletions cut 0 bases from V and 0 bases from J, with 12 bases between. Written as DNA, the CDR3 is TGCGCCAGCAGCCAAGATAGGAGACGGTCCTCTGGAAACACCATATATTTT. The encoded protein is CASSQDRRRSSGNTIYF.

In this sample, this clonotype turned up a few times. This rearrangement joins TRBV5-1 to TRBJ2-2, with 7 bases lining up with TRBD1. The V gene's germline CDR1 is SGHRS and CDR2 YFSETQ. This CDR3 is built from 14 residues. The trim removed 0 bases at V and 6 bases at J, leaving 2 bases unmatched. In DNA form, the CDR3 reads TGCGCCAGCAGCTTGGGACAGGGCTCCGGGGAGCTGTTTTTT. As protein: CASSLGQGSGELFF.

Only a few counts were recorded for this clonotype. The chain is built from TRBV12-3 or TRBV12-4 and TRBJ2-1; a weak D match, TRBD2 (5 bases). The CDR3 is 19 residues long. The V end lost 2 bases, the J end lost 3 bases, and 23 bases lay between the germline ends. Here the CDR3 reads CASSLSPTGWGVGYNEQFF. The CDR3 bases are TGTGCCAGCAGTTTATCCCCGACGGGATGGGGAGTTGGCTACAATGAGCAGTTCTTC.

The chain links TRBV12-3 or TRBV12-4 to TRBJ1-5, with unresolved D. The CDR3 loop spans 12 amino acids. The V and J ends lost 8 bases and 7 bases respectively, with 12 bases between them. CDR3 bases: TGTGCCAGCCACAAGACCCACCAGCCCCAGCATTTT. Translation: CASHKTHQPQHF.

The chain employs TRBV7-2 and TRBJ2-1; D is possibly TRBD1 (5 bases). CDR3 length: 17 residues. CDR1 and CDR2 (germline): SGHTA, FQGNSA. The V end was cut by 1 base, the J end by 2 bases, with 15 bases between. The CDR3 DNA is TGTGCCAGCAGCTTAGGAACGGGCAGGGTGACCTACAATGAGCAGTTCTTC. Translation: CASSLGTGRVTYNEQFF.

The chain joins TRBV20-1 to TRBJ2-7; either TRBD1 or TRBD2 may supply D (5 bases each). The CDR3 extends over 14 amino acids. Trimming left V 6 bases short and J 0 bases short, with 15 bases between. Germline values: CDR1 DFQATT, CDR2 SNEGSKA (reference sequence). The chain's CDR3 is CSASGPRGSYEQYF. The CDR3 nucleotides are TGCAGTGCCAGCGGCCCTAGGGGCTCCTACGAGCAGTACTTC.

This clonotype has at least ten counts. The gene calls are TRBV9 and TRBJ2-3, with D possibly matching TRBD2 (6 bases). This CDR3 has 16 amino acids. The germline CDR1 and CDR2 sequences are SGDLS and YYNGEE. The ends were cut back, 5 bases at V and 4 bases at J, with 20 bases in the middle. The CDR3, as DNA: TGTGCCAGCAGTGGTAACGTCGGGGGTACCCCAGATACGCAGTATTTT. This codes for CASSGNVGGTPDTQYF.

This clonotype was detected a few times. The chain employs TRBV12-3 or TRBV12-4 and TRBJ2-1; D may be TRBD2 (6 bases). The V end was cut by 8 bases, the J end by 9 bases, with 11 bases between. This CDR3 region has 11 residues. In DNA form, the CDR3 reads TGTGCCAGCGGTTGGGGAGGTGAGCAGTTCTTC. Protein sequence: CASGWGGEQFF.

The gene calls are TRBV20-1 and TRBJ2-5; D possibly corresponds to TRBD2 (7 bases). The CDR3 sequence is 14 residues long. Trimming cost V 5 bases and J 11 bases, with 24 bases left between them. Germline V gene sequence: CDR1 DFQATT, CDR2 SNEGSKA (reference sequence). The DNA of the CDR3 is TGCAGTGCTCGAGGTGGGCCCGGGGGGCATGAGCAGTACTTC. It yields the protein CSARGGPGGHEQYF.

The rearrangement links TRBV12-3 or TRBV12-4 to TRBJ2-1; 7 bases match TRBD2. The CDR3 has 16 residues. Trimming at V came to 4 bases and at J to 1 base, leaving 7 bases not matched to a gene. The DNA for the CDR3 is TGTGCCAGCAGTTCCCGCGGGAGTCGATCCTACAATGAGCAGTTCTTC. Protein sequence: CASSSRGSRSYNEQFF.

The rearrangement uses TRBV5-1 and TRBJ2-1, with a weak D call TRBD1 (6 bases). Germline CDR1 is SGHRS and CDR2 is YFSETQ. Between the trimmed V and J ends, which lost 3 bases and 0 bases, there was a span of 13 bases. The CDR3 is 16 residues long. CDR3 amino acids: CASSSQGLGSYNEQFF. The CDR3 DNA reads TGCGCCAGCAGCTCCCAGGGGCTCGGCTCCTACAATGAGCAGTTCTTC.

The chain couples TRBV7-9 to TRBJ2-1; 7 bases agree with TRBD1. J was trimmed by 7 bases and V by 4 bases; bases with no gene match: 10. This CDR3 has 15 amino acids. Germline V gives CDR1 SEHNR, CDR2 FQNEAQ (reference sequence). The CDR3 is CASSSQGFLRNEQFF. CDR3 DNA: TGTGCCAGCAGCTCACAGGGGTTCCTCCGAAATGAGCAGTTCTTC.

This clonotype was seen a few times. CDR3 sequence reads: CASSDGTGGYEKLFF. As DNA, the CDR3 is TGTGCCAGCAGCGACGGGACAGGGGGCTATGAAAAACTGTTTTTT. The chain employs TRBV13 and TRBJ1-4; 12 positions match TRBD1. This CDR3 has 15 residues. V lost 5 bases to trimming and J lost 6 bases; unmatched junction nucleotides: 4. CDR1 and CDR2 (germline): PRHDT, FYEKMQ (reference sequence).